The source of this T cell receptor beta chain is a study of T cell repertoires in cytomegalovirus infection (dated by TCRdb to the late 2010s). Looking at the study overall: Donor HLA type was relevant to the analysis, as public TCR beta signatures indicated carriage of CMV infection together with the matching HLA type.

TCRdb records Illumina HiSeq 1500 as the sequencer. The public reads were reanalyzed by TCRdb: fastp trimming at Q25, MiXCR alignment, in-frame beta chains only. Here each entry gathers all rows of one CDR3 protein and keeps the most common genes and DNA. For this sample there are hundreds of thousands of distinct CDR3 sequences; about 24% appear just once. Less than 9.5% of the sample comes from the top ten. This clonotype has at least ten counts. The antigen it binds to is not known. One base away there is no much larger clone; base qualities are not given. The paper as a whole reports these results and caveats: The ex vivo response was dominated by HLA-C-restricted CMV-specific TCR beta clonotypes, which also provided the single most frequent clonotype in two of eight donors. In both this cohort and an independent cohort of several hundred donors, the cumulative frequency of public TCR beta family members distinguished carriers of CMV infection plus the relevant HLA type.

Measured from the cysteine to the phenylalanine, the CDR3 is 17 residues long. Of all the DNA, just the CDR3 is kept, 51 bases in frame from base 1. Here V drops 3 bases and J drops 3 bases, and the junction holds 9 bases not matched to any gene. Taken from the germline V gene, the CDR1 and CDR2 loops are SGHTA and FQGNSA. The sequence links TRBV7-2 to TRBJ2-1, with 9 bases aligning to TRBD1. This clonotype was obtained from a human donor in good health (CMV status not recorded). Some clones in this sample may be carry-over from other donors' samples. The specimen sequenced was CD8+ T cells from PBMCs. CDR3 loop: CASSLRHGTGFYNEQFF. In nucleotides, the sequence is TGTGCCAGCAGCTTGCGCCACGGGACAGGGTTCTACAATGAGCAGTTCTTC.